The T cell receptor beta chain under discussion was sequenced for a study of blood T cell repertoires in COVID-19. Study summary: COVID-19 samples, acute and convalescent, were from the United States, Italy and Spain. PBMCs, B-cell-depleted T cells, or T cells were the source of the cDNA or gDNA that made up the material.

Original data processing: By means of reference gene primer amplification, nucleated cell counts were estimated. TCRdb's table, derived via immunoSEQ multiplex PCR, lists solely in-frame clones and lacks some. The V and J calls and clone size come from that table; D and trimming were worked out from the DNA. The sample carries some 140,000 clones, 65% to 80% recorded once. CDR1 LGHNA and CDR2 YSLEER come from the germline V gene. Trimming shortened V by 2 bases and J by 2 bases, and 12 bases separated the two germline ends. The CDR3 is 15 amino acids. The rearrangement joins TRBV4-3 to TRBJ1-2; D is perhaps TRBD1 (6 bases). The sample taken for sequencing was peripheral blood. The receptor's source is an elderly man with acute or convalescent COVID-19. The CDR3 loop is CASSQTGRGNYGYTF. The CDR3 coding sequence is TGCGCCAGCAGCCAAACAGGGAGAGGAAACTATGGCTACACCTTC.